This T cell receptor beta chain stems from a study of post-analysis software for immune sequencing data. Looking at the study overall: Recorded disease courses covered relapsing-remitting, secondary progressive and progressive-relapsing multiple sclerosis. Some patients had no subtype annotation. Study-wide results and caveats: Samples from a shared batch, those prepared together, strongly co-clustered by F measure. About 5 TRBV segments (TRBV5-6, TRBV5-1 and TRBV20-1 among them) occurred more frequently in patients than in controls. Multiple sclerosis was associated with a significant reduction in normalized Chao1 diversity relative to controls.

The authors incorporated unique molecular identifiers into the TCR beta cDNA libraries. Each batch of roughly 1 to 11 million T cells produced 490,000 or so cDNA molecules. TCRdb re-called the PCR reads through MiXCR, storing one row per CDR3 protein. The sample shows hundreds of thousands of distinct CDR3 sequences, roughly 40% of them seen only once. V lost 2 bases, J lost 6 bases, and 16 bases lay in between. Germline CDR1 is SGHRS and CDR2 is YFSETQ. CDR3 size: 15 residues. A few counts support this clonotype. The antigen is undetermined. This sequence was found in a girl aged 10 to 17 with multiple sclerosis. The gene calls are TRBV5-1 and TRBJ2-3, with TRBD1 as a possible D gene (5 bases). Sequenced: blood. The CDR3 bases are TGCGCCAGCAGCTTAATAGCACCCAAGGGGGATACGCAGTATTTT. Its protein product is CASSLIAPKGDTQYF.